This TCR beta chain was retrieved from a study of cytomegalovirus exposure and HLA in healthy donors. Study-level results: Later analysis identified a missense DCLRE1C variant that was linked to TCR beta V- and J-gene trimming. It was confirmed in vitro that a few of the CMV-associated chains were specific for CMV antigens. The study put some 160 TCR beta chains on its list as cytomegalovirus-associated. The study assumed roughly uniform donor sequencing depth for presence/absence analyses.

CDR1 and CDR2 (germline): SEHNR, FQNEAQ (reference sequence). V was pared by 4 bases and J by 2 bases, with 5 bases of the junction left unmatched. The CDR3 extends over 14 amino acids. Vbeta (60) and Jbeta (13) primers were used in the PCR. Generated by immunoSEQ multiplex PCR, the TCRdb table keeps only in-frame clones and is missing some. The sample holds some 90,000 clones, around 76% seen once. Concerning this clone: Its antigen remains unknown.

The material sequenced was PBMCs. This receptor was identified in a man aged 25 to 45 in good health and CMV-seronegative. The rearrangement links TRBV7-9 to TRBJ2-7; 7 nucleotides line up with TRBD1. Here the CDR3 DNA reads TGTGCCAGCAGCTCCTACAGGGGCCCCTACGAGCAGTACTTC. Its protein is CASSSYRGPYEQYF. The full variable domain, completed using reference TRBV7-9 and TRBJ2-7, is DTGVSQNPRHKITKRGQNVTFRCDPISEHNRLYWYRQTLGQGPEFLTYFQNEAQLEKSRLLSDRFSAERPKGSFSTLEIQRTEQGDSAMYLCASSSYRGPYEQYFGPGTRLTVT.